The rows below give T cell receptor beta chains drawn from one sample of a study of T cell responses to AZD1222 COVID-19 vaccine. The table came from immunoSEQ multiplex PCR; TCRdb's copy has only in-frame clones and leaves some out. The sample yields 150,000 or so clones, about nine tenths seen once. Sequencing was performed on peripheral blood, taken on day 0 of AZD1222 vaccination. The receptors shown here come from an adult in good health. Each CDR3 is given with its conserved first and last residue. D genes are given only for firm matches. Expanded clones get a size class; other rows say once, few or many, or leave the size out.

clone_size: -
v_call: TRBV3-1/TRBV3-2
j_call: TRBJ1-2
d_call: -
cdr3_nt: TGTGCCAGCAGCGGAACAGGGTTGGGAGTTGGCTACACCTTC
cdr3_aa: CASSGTGLGVGYTF

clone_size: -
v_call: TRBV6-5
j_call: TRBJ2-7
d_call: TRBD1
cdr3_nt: TGTGCCACCTCAAGGGGACAGGGTTCCTACGAGCAGTACTTC
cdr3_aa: CATSRGQGSYEQYF

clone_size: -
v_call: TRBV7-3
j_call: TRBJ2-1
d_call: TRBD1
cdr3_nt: TGTGCCAGCAGCCCCCGAGGTGTCACCGGGACAGGGAACGCCAATGAGCAGTTCTTC
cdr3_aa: CASSPRGVTGTGNANEQFF

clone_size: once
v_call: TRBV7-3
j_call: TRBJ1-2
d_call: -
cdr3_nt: TGTGCCAGCAGCTTGAGAAACGGCTATGGCTACACCTTC
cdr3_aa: CASSLRNGYGYTF

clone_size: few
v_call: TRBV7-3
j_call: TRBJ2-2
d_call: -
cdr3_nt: TGTGCCAGCAGCTTGGAGCACGGGGAGCTGTTTTTT
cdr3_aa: CASSLEHGELFF

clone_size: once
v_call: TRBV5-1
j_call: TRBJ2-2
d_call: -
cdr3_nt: TGCGCCAGCAGCTTGGTTTGGGAGAACACCGGGGAGCTGTTTTTT
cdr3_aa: CASSLVWENTGELFF

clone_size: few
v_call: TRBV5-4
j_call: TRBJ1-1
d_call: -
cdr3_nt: TGTGCCAGCAGCTTGGATGCCGGGAAGAACACTGAAGCTTTCTTT
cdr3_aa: CASSLDAGKNTEAFF

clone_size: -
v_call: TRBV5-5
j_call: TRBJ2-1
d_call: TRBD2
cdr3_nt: TGTGCCAGCAGACTAGCCTGGGGGGGTGAGCAGTTCTTC
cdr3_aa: CASRLAWGGEQFF

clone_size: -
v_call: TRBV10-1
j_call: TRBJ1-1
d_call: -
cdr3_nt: TGCGCCAGCAGTGAGTACTCGACGTGGGGGCCGGGGAACACTGAAGCTTTCTTT
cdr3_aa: CASSEYSTWGPGNTEAFF

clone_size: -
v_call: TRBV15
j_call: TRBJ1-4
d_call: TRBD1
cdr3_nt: TGTGCCACCGGGACAGGGAACGAGGCTAATGAAAAACTGTTTTTT
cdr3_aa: CATGTGNEANEKLFF

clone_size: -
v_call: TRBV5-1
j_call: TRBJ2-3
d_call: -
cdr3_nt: TGCGCCAGCAGCCGGACGGGACGCCTGGATACGCAGTATTTT
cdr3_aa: CASSRTGRLDTQYF

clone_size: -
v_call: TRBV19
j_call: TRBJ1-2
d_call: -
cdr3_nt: TGTGCCAGTAGTATATCCGGACGAAGCTATGGCTACACCTTC
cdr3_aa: CASSISGRSYGYTF

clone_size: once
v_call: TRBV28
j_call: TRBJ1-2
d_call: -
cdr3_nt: TGTGCCAGCAGTTCGGTGACAACTAACTATGGCTACACCTTC
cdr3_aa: CASSSVTTNYGYTF

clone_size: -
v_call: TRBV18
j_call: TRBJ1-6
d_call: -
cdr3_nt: TGTGCCAGCTCACCGCGGGATTCACCCCTCCACTTT
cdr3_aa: CASSPRDSPLHF

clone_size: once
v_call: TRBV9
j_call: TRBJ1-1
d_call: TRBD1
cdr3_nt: TGTGCCAGCAGCGTAGACAGGGGGGACAGGGTGGAAACTGAAGCTTTCTTT
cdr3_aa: CASSVDRGDRVETEAFF

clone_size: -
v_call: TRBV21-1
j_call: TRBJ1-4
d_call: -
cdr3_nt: TGTGCCAGCGCACAGGTGAGGGATGAAAAACTGTTTTTT
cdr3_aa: CASAQVRDEKLFF

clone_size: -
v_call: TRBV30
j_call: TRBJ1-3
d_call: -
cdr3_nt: TGTGCCTGGAGTCGGTCGAGCTCTGGAAACACCATATATTTT
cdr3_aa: CAWSRSSSGNTIYF

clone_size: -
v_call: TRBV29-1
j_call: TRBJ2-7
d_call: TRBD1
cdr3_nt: TGCAGCGTTGGGAGGGGGACAGGGCGGTACGAGCAGTACTTC
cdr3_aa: CSVGRGTGRYEQYF

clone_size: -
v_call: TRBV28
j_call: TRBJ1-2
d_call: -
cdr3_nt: TGTGCCAGCAGTTTAATCGCAGTCAACTATGGCTACACCTTC
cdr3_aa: CASSLIAVNYGYTF

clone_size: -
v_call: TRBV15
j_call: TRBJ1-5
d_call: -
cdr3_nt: TGTGCCACCAACGCCAGGGTTGGCAATCAGCCCCAGCATTTT
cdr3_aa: CATNARVGNQPQHF

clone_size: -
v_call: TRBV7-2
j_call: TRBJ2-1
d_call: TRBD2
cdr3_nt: TGTGCCAGCAGCTCCTTGGGACTAGCGGGGGCCACCTCCTACAATGAGCAGTTCTTC
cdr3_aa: CASSSLGLAGATSYNEQFF

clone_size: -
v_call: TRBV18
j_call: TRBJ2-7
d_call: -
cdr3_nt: TGTGCCAGCTCACCAGGCATCTTCGGAGGCTACGAGCAGTACTTC
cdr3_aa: CASSPGIFGGYEQYF